This TCR beta chain derives from a study of cytomegalovirus exposure and HLA in healthy donors. Germline loops: CDR1 MNHEY, CDR2 SMNVEV (reference sequence). The CDR3 totals 12 residues. Trimming pared 3 bases from V and 5 bases from J, leaving 7 bases between. The PCR made use of 60 Vbeta and 13 Jbeta primers. Sequencing used immunoSEQ multiplex PCR; TCRdb keeps in-frame clones, though not all of them. This sample's clone table lists approximately 82,000 clones. The rearrangement joins TRBV27 to TRBJ1-1, with no clear D. This TCR derives from an older woman in good health and CMV-seronegative. The sample consisted of PBMCs. CDR3 loop: CASSFRGTEAFF. CDR3 coding DNA: TGTGCCAGCAGTTTCCGAGGAACTGAAGCTTTCTTT.